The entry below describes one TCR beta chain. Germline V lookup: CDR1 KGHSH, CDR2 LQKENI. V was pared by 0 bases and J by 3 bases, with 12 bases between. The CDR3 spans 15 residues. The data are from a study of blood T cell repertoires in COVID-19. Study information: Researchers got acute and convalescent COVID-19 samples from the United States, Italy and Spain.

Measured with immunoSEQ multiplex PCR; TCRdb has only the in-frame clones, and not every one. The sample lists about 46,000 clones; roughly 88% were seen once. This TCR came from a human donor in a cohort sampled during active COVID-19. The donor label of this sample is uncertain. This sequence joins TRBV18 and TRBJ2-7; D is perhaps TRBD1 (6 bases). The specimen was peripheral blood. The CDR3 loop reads CASSPPNARGYEQYF. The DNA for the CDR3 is TGTGCCAGCTCACCACCCAATGCCAGGGGCTACGAGCAGTACTTC.